These T cell receptor beta chains were read from a single sample in a study of cytomegalovirus exposure and HLA in healthy donors. Here immunoSEQ multiplex PCR was the method, and the copy in TCRdb shows in-frame clones only, minus some. Of more than 150,000 clones in the sample, roughly 80% were seen once. Specimen: PBMCs. Every receptor here comes from a man aged 45-60 years in good health and CMV-seronegative. CDR3s include the opening cysteine and the closing phenylalanine or tryptophan. Size is stated for part of the rows, as once, few or many counts, or as a class when the clone is expanded.

clone_size: -; v_call: TRBV30; cdr3_length: 13; j_call: TRBJ1-1; cdr3_aa: CAGSTGKGTEAFF
clone_size: -; v_call: TRBV2; cdr3_length: 15; j_call: TRBJ2-7; cdr3_aa: CASSEVTILSSEQYF
clone_size: -; v_call: TRBV11-2; cdr3_length: 16; j_call: TRBJ1-3; cdr3_aa: CASTGSGRGSGNTIYF
clone_size: -; v_call: TRBV13; cdr3_length: 16; j_call: TRBJ1-3; cdr3_aa: CASSFGDRPTGNTIYF
clone_size: -; v_call: TRBV6-5; cdr3_length: 15; j_call: TRBJ1-5; cdr3_aa: CASRPVIYSNQPQHF
clone_size: -; v_call: TRBV18; cdr3_length: 21; j_call: TRBJ2-1; cdr3_aa: CASSPRGVGLAGGHSYNEQFF
clone_size: few; v_call: TRBV19; cdr3_length: 13; j_call: TRBJ2-7; cdr3_aa: CASSIGPWSEQYF
clone_size: once; v_call: TRBV19; cdr3_length: 15; j_call: TRBJ1-3; cdr3_aa: CASTSSDISGNTIYF
clone_size: -; v_call: TRBV6-4; cdr3_length: 15; j_call: TRBJ1-2; cdr3_aa: CASSDSGGYIGGYTF
clone_size: -; v_call: TRBV9; cdr3_length: 15; j_call: TRBJ2-5; cdr3_aa: CASSTRQGLGETQYF
clone_size: few; v_call: TRBV28; cdr3_length: 15; j_call: TRBJ1-2; cdr3_aa: CASRSQGFANYGYTF